These 21 T cell receptor beta chains originate from one sample sequenced in a study of T-cell memory formation after mild COVID-19. Each CDR3 protein gets one entry after TCRdb re-called the 5' RACE reads with MiXCR. Here the sample spans 250,000 to 350,000 distinct CDR3 sequences, over 11% being singletons. Sequencing was performed on PBMCs or a T cell subset sorted from them (not recorded which). These receptors were taken from a man aged 18 to 29 who had mild COVID-19 (a few samples of this study predate the infection). Cell type and time point are not known.

This chain connects TRBV11-3 to TRBJ2-1; 13 bases match TRBD2. The CDR3 has 15 residues. Germline V gene data show CDR1 as SGHNT and CDR2 as YENEEA. V shed 5 bases and J 8 bases; nucleotides not matched to a gene: 6. CDR3 in amino acids: CASSPGLAGAHEQFF. The CDR3 coding sequence is TGTGCCAGCAGCCCAGGACTAGCGGGGGCGCATGAGCAGTTCTTC.

The CDR3 sequence is CASSQGVGYQETQYF. The DNA for the CDR3 is TGCGCCAGCAGCCAAGGGGTGGGGTACCAAGAGACCCAGTACTTC. The rearrangement uses TRBV4-3 and TRBJ2-5; D remains unclear. From germline, CDR1 is LGHNA and CDR2 YSLEER. The CDR3 runs to 15 residues. Trimming took off 1 base at V and 0 bases at J, with 9 bases between the two ends.

In its sample, this clonotype was seen many times. The chain is built from TRBV5-1 and TRBJ2-5, with 10 nucleotides matching TRBD2. The germline V gene has CDR1 SGHRS and CDR2 YFSETQ. The CDR3 sequence is 16 residues long. Trimming took 3 bases from V and 2 from J; bases not matched to a gene: 7. The CDR3 sequence: CASSSAGTSVQETQYF. As DNA, the CDR3 is TGCGCCAGCAGCTCCGCCGGGACTAGCGTTCAAGAGACCCAGTACTTC.

This clonotype turned up a few times. The rearrangement links TRBV6-2 or TRBV6-3 to TRBJ2-2; no definite D call. CDR3 length: 13 amino acids. V lost 2 bases and J 6 bases, leaving 7 bases between the germline ends. Germline CDR1 and CDR2: MNHEY and SVGEGT. This CDR3 reads CASSYIIPGELFF. The CDR3 DNA sequence: TGTGCCAGCAGTTACATTATCCCCGGGGAGCTGTTTTTT.

Many counts were recorded for this clonotype. The V call is TRBV5-1, the J call TRBJ2-3, with 7 bases matching TRBD2. The CDR3 spans 15 residues. CDR1 is SGHRS and CDR2 is YFSETQ in the germline V gene. Trimming removed 0 bases from V and 1 base from J; junction bases left unmatched: 2. As DNA, the CDR3 is TGCGCCAGCAGCTTGGGTCGGGGGGGCACAGATACGCAGTATTTT. Protein product: CASSLGRGGTDTQYF.

This chain links TRBV6-2 or TRBV6-3 with TRBJ2-7; D call uncertain. CDR3 size: 13 residues. Germline V gene sequence: CDR1 MNHEY, CDR2 SVGEGT. V was clipped by 2 bases and J by 7 bases, with 12 bases between them. CDR3 bases: TGTGCCAGCAGTTACGCCCTCGTCGGGGAGCAGTACGTC. Its protein is CASSYALVGEQYV.

This clonotype has just a few counts. CDR3 residues: CASRDVRGTSLPTQYF. DNA of the CDR3: TGCGCCAGCAGGGATGTGAGGGGGACTAGCCTTCCGACCCAGTACTTC. The chain recombines TRBV5-1 with TRBJ2-5; 9 bases line up with TRBD2. The CDR3 loop spans 16 amino acids. Per germline, CDR1 SGHRS and CDR2 YFSETQ. Germline trimming cut 5 bases from V and 7 bases from J; bases unmatched to any gene: 15.

This clonotype appeared a few times. V gene TRBV5-6 combines with J gene TRBJ2-1; 7 bases are shared with TRBD2. Looked up from germline, CDR1 is SGHDT and CDR2 is YYEEEE. Germline trimming cut 4 bases from V and 14 bases from J; bases unmatched to any gene: 6. The CDR3 spans 11 residues. As DNA, the CDR3 is TGTGCCAGCAGCCTAGGACTAGTAGAGTTCTTC. Translating gives CASSLGLVEFF.

This clonotype turned up a few times. V usage is TRBV7-8 and J usage is TRBJ2-5; 14 bases line up with TRBD2. The V segment lost 8 bases and the J segment 3 bases; nucleotides outside the gene matches: 11. CDR3 length: 17 amino acids. Germline assignment: CDR1 SGHVS and CDR2 FQNEAQ. The CDR3: CASSSGWTSGGKETQYF. DNA of the CDR3: TGTGCCAGCTCCTCCGGATGGACTAGCGGGGGGAAAGAGACCCAGTACTTC.

J is TRBJ2-3 and V is TRBV4-2, with TRBD2 matching over 9 bases. V shed 2 bases and J 4 bases; nucleotides not matched to a gene: 13. This CDR3 comprises 18 residues. Germline CDR1 LGHNA, CDR2 YNFKEQ. CDR3 sequence (DNA): TGTGCCAGCAGCCAAAGCAGATTGCGGGGGGGCCGGTCAGATACGCAGTATTTT. This codes for CASSQSRLRGGRSDTQYF.

The genes are TRBV20-1 and TRBJ1-2; 10 bases are a match to TRBD1. The ends lost 5 bases at V and 5 bases at J; junction bases unmatched: 11. The CDR3 has 15 amino acids. Germline V gene data show CDR1 as DFQATT and CDR2 as SNEGSKA (reference sequence). The CDR3 DNA sequence: TGCAGTGCTCCCCGGACAGGGGGAAGTGGTTATGGCTACACCTTC. Translating gives CSAPRTGGSGYGYTF.

This chain uses TRBV7-9 with TRBJ1-4; a weak D match, TRBD1 (5 bases). This CDR3 region has 16 residues. The V gene lost 3 bases and the J gene lost 4 bases, with 15 bases spanning the gap. CDR1 SEHNR and CDR2 FQNEAQ come from the germline V gene (reference sequence). The CDR3 coding sequence is TGTGCCAGCAGCTTGGGGTCCGGGGCCGGTAATGAAAAACTGTTTTTT. Residues: CASSLGSGAGNEKLFF.

J is TRBJ1-1 and V is TRBV5-1; D not resolved. Germline lookup yields CDR1 SGHRS and CDR2 YFSETQ. CDR3 length equals 14 residues. V lost 4 bases, J lost 6 bases, and 16 bases lay in between. The CDR3 region is CASSSSLGKSEAFF. DNA for the CDR3: TGCGCCAGCAGCAGCTCGTTGGGTAAATCTGAAGCTTTCTTT.

The rearrangement uses TRBV7-3 and TRBJ2-1; the match to TRBD2 covers 9 bases. With V trimmed by 3 bases and J by 9 bases, 12 bases remained unmatched. This CDR3 spans 16 amino acids. Germline lookup yields CDR1 SGHTA and CDR2 FQGTGA. The CDR3 protein is CASSFAVGLAGSEQFF. The CDR3 DNA sequence: TGTGCCAGCAGCTTCGCCGTGGGTCTAGCGGGGAGTGAGCAGTTCTTC. Together with reference TRBV7-3 and TRBJ2-1, the CDR3 gives the full variable domain: GAGVSQTPSNKVTEKGKYVELRCDPISGHTALYWYRQSLGQGPEFLIYFQGTGAADDSGLPNDRFFAVRPEGSVSTLKIQRTERGDSAVYLCASSFAVGLAGSEQFFGPGTRLTVL.

V gene TRBV5-1 combines with J gene TRBJ1-1, with a possible D match to TRBD1 (5 bases). Germline V gives CDR1 SGHRS, CDR2 YFSETQ. The CDR3 runs to 14 residues. V lost 5 bases, J lost 1 base, and 12 bases lay in between. The CDR3 nucleotides read TGCGCCAGCAGGACCGGGACTGCGAACACTGAAGCTTTCTTT. Encoded protein: CASRTGTANTEAFF.

This clonotype was found a few times. V usage is TRBV7-2 and J usage is TRBJ2-5, with D unresolved. The CDR3 totals 12 residues. The germline V gene encodes CDR1 SGHTA and CDR2 FQGNSA. Trimming took 5 bases from V and 8 from J, leaving 12 bases between them. As DNA, the CDR3 is TGTGCCAGCAGCCCGTCGCGAGGTACCCAGTACTTC. This translates into CASSPSRGTQYF.

The V and J genes are TRBV20-1 and TRBJ2-2, with a possible D match to TRBD1 (6 bases). Germline CDR1 DFQATT, CDR2 SNEGSKA (reference sequence). The CDR3 is made up of 13 amino acids. V was cut by 3 bases and J by 3 bases, with 8 bases left in between. This CDR3 is CSASSGDTGELFF. CDR3 in DNA: TGCAGTGCTAGTTCAGGGGACACCGGGGAGCTGTTTTTT.

V is TRBV6-2 or TRBV6-3 and J is TRBJ1-1; unclear D gene. V lost 0 bases and J 1 base, leaving 9 bases between the germline ends. The germline V gene has CDR1 MNHEY and CDR2 SVGEGT. The CDR3 runs 15 residues. The CDR3 DNA sequence: TGTGCCAGCAGTTACTCGATTACACCGAACACTGAAGCTTTCTTT. Its translation is CASSYSITPNTEAFF.

The V call is TRBV11-2, the J call TRBJ2-2; TRBD2 might be the D (5 bases). The CDR3 has 15 residues. V was pared by 5 bases and J by 7 bases, with 17 bases between. CDR1 is SGHAT, CDR2 FQNNGV, per germline. CDR3 DNA: TGTGCCAGCAGCCCCCCATATCCGGCGGGCGGGGAGCTGTTTTTT. Translation: CASSPPYPAGGELFF.

The gene calls are TRBV28 and TRBJ2-5; 8 nucleotides agree with TRBD2. CDR1 is MDHEN and CDR2 is SYDVKM in the germline V gene. The CDR3 spans 15 residues. V gave up 5 bases and J gave up 1 base; unmatched junction bases: 6. CDR3 amino acids: CASSGSGVRQETQYF. The DNA of the CDR3 is TGTGCCAGCAGTGGTAGCGGGGTCCGCCAAGAGACCCAGTACTTC.

This rearrangement joins TRBV3-1 to TRBJ2-6; weak D call: TRBD1 (6 bases). CDR3 length: 19 residues. Per the germline V gene, CDR1 is LGHDT and CDR2 is YNNKEL (reference sequence). Between the trimmed V and J ends, which lost 4 bases and 2 bases, there was a span of 21 bases. The chain's CDR3 is CASSPLAWTDKTGANVLTF. CDR3 nucleotide sequence: TGTGCCAGCAGCCCTCTTGCTTGGACAGATAAAACTGGGGCCAACGTCCTGACTTTC.